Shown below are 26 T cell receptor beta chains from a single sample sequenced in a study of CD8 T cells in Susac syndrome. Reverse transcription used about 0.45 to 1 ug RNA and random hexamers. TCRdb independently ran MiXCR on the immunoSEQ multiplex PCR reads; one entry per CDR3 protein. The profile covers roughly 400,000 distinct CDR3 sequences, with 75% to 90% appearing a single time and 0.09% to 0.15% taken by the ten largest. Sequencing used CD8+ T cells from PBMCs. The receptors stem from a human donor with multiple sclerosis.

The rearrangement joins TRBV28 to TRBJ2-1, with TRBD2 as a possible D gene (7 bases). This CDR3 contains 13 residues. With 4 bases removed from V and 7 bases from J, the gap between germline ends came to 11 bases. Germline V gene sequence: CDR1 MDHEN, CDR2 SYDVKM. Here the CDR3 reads CASSSRGGNEQFF. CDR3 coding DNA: TGTGCCAGCAGTTCCAGGGGAGGGAATGAGCAGTTCTTC.

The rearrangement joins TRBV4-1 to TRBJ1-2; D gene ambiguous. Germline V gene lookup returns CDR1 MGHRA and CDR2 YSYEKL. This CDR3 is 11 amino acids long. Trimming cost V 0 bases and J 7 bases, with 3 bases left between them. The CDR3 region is CASSQDRGYTF. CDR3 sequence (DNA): TGCGCCAGCAGCCAAGATCGTGGCTACACCTTC.

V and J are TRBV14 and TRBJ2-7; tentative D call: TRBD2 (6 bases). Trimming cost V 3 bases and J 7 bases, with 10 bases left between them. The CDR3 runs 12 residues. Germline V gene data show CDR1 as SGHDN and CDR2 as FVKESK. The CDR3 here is CASSQGGREQYF. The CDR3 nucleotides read TGTGCCAGCAGCCAGGGGGGAAGGGAGCAGTACTTC.

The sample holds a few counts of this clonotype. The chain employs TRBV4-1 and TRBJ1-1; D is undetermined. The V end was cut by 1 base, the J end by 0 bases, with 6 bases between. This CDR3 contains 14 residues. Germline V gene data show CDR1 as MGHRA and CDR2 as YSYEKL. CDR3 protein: CASSQAGMNTEAFF. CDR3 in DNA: TGCGCCAGCAGCCAAGCGGGAATGAACACTGAAGCTTTCTTT.

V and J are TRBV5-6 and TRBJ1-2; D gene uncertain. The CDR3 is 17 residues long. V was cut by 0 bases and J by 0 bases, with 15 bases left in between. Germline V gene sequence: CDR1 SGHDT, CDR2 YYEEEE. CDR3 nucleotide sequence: TGTGCCAGCAGCTTGGTCGGCTTTGCGGCTGCTAACTATGGCTACACCTTC. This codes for CASSLVGFAAANYGYTF.

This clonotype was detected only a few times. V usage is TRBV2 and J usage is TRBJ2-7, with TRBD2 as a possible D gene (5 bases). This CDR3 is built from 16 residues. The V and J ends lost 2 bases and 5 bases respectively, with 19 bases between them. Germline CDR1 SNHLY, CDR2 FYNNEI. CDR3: CASSELGDGEADEQYF. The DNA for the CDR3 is TGTGCCAGCAGTGAATTGGGAGACGGGGAAGCGGACGAGCAGTACTTC.

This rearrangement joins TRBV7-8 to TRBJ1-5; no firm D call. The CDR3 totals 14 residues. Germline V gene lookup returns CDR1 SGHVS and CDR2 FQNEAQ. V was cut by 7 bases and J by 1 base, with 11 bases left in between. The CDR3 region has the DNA TGTGCCAGCATGGACGTTAAGAGCAATCAGCCCCAGCATTTT. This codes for CASMDVKSNQPQHF.

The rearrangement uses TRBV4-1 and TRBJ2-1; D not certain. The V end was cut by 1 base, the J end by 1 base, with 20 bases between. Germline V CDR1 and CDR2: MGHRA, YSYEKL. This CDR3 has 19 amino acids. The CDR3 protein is CASSQVGRDSPLSYNEQFF. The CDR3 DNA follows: TGCGCCAGCAGCCAAGTAGGCCGAGACTCACCTCTATCCTACAATGAGCAGTTCTTC.

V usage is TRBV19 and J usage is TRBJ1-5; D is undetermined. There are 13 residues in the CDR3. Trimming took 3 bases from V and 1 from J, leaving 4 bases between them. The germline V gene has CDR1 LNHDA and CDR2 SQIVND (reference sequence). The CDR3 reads CASSMGSNQPQHF. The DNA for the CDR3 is TGTGCCAGTAGTATGGGCAGCAATCAGCCCCAGCATTTT. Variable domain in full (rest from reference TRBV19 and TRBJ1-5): DGGITQSPKYLFRKEGQNVTLSCEQNLNHDAMYWYRQDPGQGLRLIYYSQIVNDFQKGDIAEGYSVSREKKESFPLTVTSAQKNPTAFYLCASSMGSNQPQHFGDGTRLSIL.

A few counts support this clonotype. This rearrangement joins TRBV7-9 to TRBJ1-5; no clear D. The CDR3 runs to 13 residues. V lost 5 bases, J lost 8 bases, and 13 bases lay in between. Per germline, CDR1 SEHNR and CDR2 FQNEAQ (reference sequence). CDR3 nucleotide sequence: TGTGCCAGCAGCGCGTCGGGGTCGGAGCCCCAGCATTTT. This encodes CASSASGSEPQHF.

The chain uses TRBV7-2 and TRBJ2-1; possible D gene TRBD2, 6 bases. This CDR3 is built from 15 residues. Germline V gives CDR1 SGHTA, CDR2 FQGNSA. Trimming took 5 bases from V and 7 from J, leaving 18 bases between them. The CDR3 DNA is TGTGCCAGCAGCCGACTAGTTATCCCTTTAAATGAGCAGTTCTTC. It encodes CASSRLVIPLNEQFF.

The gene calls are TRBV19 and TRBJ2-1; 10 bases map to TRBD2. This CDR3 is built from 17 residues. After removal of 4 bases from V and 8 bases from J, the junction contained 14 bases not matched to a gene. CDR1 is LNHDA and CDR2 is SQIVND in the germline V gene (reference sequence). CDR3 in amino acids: CASSTSRGSGRAYEQFF. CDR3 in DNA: TGTGCCAGTAGTACCAGCCGAGGAAGCGGGAGGGCATATGAGCAGTTCTTC.

The CDR3 bases are TGTGCCACCAGCAGAGAGGGCGACAGGTGGACCACTGAAGCTTTCTTT. Protein sequence: CATSREGDRWTTEAFF. The V and J genes are TRBV15 and TRBJ1-1; D perhaps matches TRBD1 (6 bases). Germline V lookup: CDR1 LNHNV, CDR2 YYDKDF (reference sequence). The CDR3 consists of 16 residues. Trimming left V 0 bases short and J 4 bases short, with 15 bases between.

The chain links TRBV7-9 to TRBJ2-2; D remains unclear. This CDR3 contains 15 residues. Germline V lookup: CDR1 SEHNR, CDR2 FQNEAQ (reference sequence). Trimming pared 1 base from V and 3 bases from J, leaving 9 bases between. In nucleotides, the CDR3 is TGTGCCAGCAGCTTAGAGCTAGACGACACCGGGGAGCTGTTTTTT. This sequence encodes CASSLELDDTGELFF.

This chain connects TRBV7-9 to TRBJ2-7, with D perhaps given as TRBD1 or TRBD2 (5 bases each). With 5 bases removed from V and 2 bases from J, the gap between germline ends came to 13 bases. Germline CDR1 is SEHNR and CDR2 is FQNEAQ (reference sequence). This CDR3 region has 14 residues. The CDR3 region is CASSEGRHPYEQYF. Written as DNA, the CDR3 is TGTGCCAGCAGCGAGGGGCGTCACCCCTACGAGCAGTACTTC.

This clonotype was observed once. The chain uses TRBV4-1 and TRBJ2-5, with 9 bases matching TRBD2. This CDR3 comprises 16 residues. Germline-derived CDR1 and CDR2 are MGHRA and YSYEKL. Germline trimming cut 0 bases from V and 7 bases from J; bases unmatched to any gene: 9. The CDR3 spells CASSQDITSGQRTQYF. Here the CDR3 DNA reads TGCGCCAGCAGCCAAGATATAACTAGCGGGCAGAGGACCCAGTACTTC.

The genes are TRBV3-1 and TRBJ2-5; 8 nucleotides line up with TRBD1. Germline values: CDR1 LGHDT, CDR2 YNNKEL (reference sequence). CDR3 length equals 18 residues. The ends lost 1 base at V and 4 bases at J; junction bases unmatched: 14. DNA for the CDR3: TGTGCCAGCAGCCAAGGACAGGGGTTCCAGATCGTCCCAGAGACCCAGTACTTC. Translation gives CASSQGQGFQIVPETQYF.

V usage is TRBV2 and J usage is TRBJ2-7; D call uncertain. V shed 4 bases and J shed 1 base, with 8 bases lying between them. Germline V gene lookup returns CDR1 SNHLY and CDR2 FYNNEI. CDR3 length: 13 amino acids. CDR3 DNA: TGTGCCAGCAGTGCCTACAAGTCCTACGAGCAGTACTTC. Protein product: CASSAYKSYEQYF.

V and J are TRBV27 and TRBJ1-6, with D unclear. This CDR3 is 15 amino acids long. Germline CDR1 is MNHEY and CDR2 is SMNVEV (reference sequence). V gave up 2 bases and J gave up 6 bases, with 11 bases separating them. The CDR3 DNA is TGTGCCAGCAGTTTACAAGGGTACGGTAATTCACCCCTCCACTTT. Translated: CASSLQGYGNSPLHF.

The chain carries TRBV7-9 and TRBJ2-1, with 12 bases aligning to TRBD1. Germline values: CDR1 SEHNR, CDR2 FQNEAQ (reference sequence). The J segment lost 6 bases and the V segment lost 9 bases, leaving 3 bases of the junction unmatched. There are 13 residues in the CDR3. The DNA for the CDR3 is TGTGCCAGTGGGACAGGGGGCCCCAATGAGCAGTTCTTC. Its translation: CASGTGGPNEQFF.

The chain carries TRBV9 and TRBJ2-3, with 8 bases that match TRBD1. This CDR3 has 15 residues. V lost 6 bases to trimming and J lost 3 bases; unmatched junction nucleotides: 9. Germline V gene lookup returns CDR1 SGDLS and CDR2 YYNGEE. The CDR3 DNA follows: TGTGCCAGCAACACCGGACAGGGAGGTACAGATACGCAGTATTTT. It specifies CASNTGQGGTDTQYF.

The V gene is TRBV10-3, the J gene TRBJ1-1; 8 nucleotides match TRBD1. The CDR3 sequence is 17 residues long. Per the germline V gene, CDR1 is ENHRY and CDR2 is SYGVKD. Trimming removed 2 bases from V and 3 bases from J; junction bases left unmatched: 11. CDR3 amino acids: CAISEPLSDRGDTEAFF. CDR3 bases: TGTGCCATCAGTGAGCCCCTCTCTGACAGGGGAGACACTGAAGCTTTCTTT.

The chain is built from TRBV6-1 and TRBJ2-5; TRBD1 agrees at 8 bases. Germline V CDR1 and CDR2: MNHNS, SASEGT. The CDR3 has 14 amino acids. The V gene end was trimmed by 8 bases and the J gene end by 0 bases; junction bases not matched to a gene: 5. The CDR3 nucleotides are TGTGCCAGCGGCCGGGGACAGGACCAAGAGACCCAGTACTTC. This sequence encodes CASGRGQDQETQYF.

The CDR3 sequence: CASTHGGRTDTQYF. The CDR3 region has the DNA TGTGCCAGCACCCATGGGGGCCGCACAGATACGCAGTATTTT. V usage is TRBV6-1 and J usage is TRBJ2-3; a weak D match, TRBD1 (6 bases). V lost 7 bases, J lost 1 base, and 12 bases lay in between. Germline V CDR1 and CDR2: MNHNS, SASEGT. The CDR3 has 14 residues.

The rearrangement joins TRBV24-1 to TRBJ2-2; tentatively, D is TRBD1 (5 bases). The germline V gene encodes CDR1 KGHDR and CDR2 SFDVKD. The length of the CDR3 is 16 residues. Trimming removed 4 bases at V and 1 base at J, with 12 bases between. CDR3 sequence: CATSDRTDRNTGELFF. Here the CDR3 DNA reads TGTGCCACCAGTGACCGAACTGACAGGAACACCGGGGAGCTGTTTTTT.

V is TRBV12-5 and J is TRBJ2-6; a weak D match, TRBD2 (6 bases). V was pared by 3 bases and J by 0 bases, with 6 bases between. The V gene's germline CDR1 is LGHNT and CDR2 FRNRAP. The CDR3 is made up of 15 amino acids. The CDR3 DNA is TGTGCTAGTGGTTTCGGGGGCTCTGGGGCCAACGTCCTGACTTTC. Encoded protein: CASGFGGSGANVLTF.